These 25 T cell receptor beta chains were all obtained from the same sample, sequenced in a study of regulatory T cells in long-lasting Graves disease. With iRepertoire HTBI primers and Arm-PCR of CDR3 regions, TCR beta libraries were built. A single record per CDR3 protein comes from TCRdb applying MiXCR to the multiplex PCR reads. The data hold over 450,000 distinct CDR3 sequences, with about 12% observed a single time. The sample's time point: newly diagnosed GD, antithyroid drugs for less than 3 months. The TCR library was made from RNA that had been extracted from PBMCs in TRIzol. This sample also appeared in a second study, on T cells in Graves' hyperthyroidism and ophthalmopathy.

The material sequenced was peripheral blood mononuclear cells (PBMCs), taken at new diagnosis, from a patient treated with antithyroid drugs. These receptors all stem from a woman aged 30 to 39 with Graves disease.

The V and J genes are TRBV19 and TRBJ1-1; a weak D match, TRBD1 (5 bases). Germline V lookup: CDR1 LNHDA, CDR2 SQIVND (reference sequence). V lost 6 bases and J lost 4, with 24 bases in between. The CDR3 is 17 amino acids. CDR3 region: CASRTSRDLLTSTEAFF. CDR3 in DNA: TGTGCCAGTAGGACTTCGCGGGACCTCTTAACTAGCACTGAAGCTTTCTTT.

This chain joins TRBV4-3 and TRBJ1-6; D remains unclear. There are 16 residues in the CDR3. Germline CDR1 LGHNA, CDR2 YSLEER. V dropped 4 bases and J dropped 8 bases, with 18 bases sitting between them. CDR3 bases: TGCGCCAGCAGCCCCCGCGCCAGGCAGAGGGATTCACCCCTCCACTTT. Translated: CASSPRARQRDSPLHF.

This clonotype was seen many times. The chain uses TRBV7-2 and TRBJ2-1, with D possibly matching TRBD2 (8 bases). The CDR3 runs to 16 residues. Germline CDR1 reads SGHTA; CDR2 reads FQGNSA. V was cut by 5 bases and J by 9 bases, with 23 bases left in between. The CDR3 nucleotides read TGTGCCAGCAGCACCCAGGGGGGACTAGTGCTTGCTGAGCAGTTCTTC. Protein product: CASSTQGGLVLAEQFF. Complete variable domain (other parts from reference TRBV7-2 and TRBJ2-1): GAGVSQSPSNKVTEKGKDVELRCDPISGHTALYWYRQSLGQGLEFLIYFQGNSAPDKSGLPSDRFSAERTGGSVSTLTIQRTQQEDSAVYLCASSTQGGLVLAEQFFGPGTRLTVL.

The table lists this clonotype with a few counts. The chain employs TRBV7-2 and TRBJ2-7; no firm D call. Trimming stripped 5 bases from V and 4 bases from J, with 18 bases between. Germline V gene data show CDR1 as SGHTA and CDR2 as FQGNSA. The CDR3 totals 15 residues. The CDR3 spells CASSDKVPQWYEQYF. CDR3 nucleotide sequence: TGTGCCAGCAGCGATAAGGTCCCTCAGTGGTACGAGCAGTACTTC. Combining the CDR3 with reference TRBV7-2 and TRBJ2-7 gives the whole variable domain GAGVSQSPSNKVTEKGKDVELRCDPISGHTALYWYRQSLGQGLEFLIYFQGNSAPDKSGLPSDRFSAERTGGSVSTLTIQRTQQEDSAVYLCASSDKVPQWYEQYFGPGTRLTVT.

The sample holds a few counts of this clonotype. The chain is built from TRBV3-1 and TRBJ2-2; 11 bases line up with TRBD1. V lost 6 bases, J lost 4 bases, and 4 bases stayed unmatched. Germline loops: CDR1 LGHDT, CDR2 YNNKEL (reference sequence). This CDR3 is 15 amino acids long. CDR3 sequence (DNA): TGTGCCAGCAGTTACGGGACAGGGGGCACCGGGGAGCTGTTTTTT. This translates into CASSYGTGGTGELFF.

This clonotype was seen at least ten times. This chain links TRBV12-3 or TRBV12-4 with TRBJ2-2; perhaps D is TRBD1 or TRBD2 (5 bases each). This CDR3 is built from 16 residues. Trimming shortened V by 7 bases and J by 1 base, and 16 bases separated the two germline ends. For the CDR3, the DNA is TGTGCCAGCACGAGGAGGAGAGGACAGAACACCGGGGAGCTGTTTTTT. This translates into CASTRRRGQNTGELFF.

This clonotype occurred many times. The chain is built from TRBV12-3 or TRBV12-4 and TRBJ2-2, with D hard to call. V lost 6 bases, J lost 4 bases, and 9 bases lay in between. The CDR3 has 13 residues. In DNA form, the CDR3 reads TGTGCCAGCAGAATATACCCCACCGGGGAGCTGTTTTTT. Protein product: CASRIYPTGELFF.

This clonotype was observed at least ten times. The rearrangement links TRBV12-3 or TRBV12-4 to TRBJ2-1, with D hard to call. The CDR3 is 10 residues long. Trimming removed 6 bases from V and 7 bases from J, with 4 bases in between. CDR3 in amino acids: CASSLNEQFF. Here the CDR3 DNA reads TGTGCCAGCAGCTTGAATGAGCAGTTCTTC.

This clonotype was seen many times. The germline gene is not matched at one end of the junction; a read error may be the cause. This chain links TRBV11-2 with TRBJ2-3; no reliable D call. The length of the CDR3 is 19 residues. Germline V gene lookup returns CDR1 SGHAT and CDR2 FQNNGV. The CDR3 DNA reads TGTGCCAGCAGCTTTCTCTTGTACGTAGGTGGCGGAAGCACAAATACGCAGTATTTT. Its translation: CASSFLLYVGGGSTNTQYF.

Many counts were recorded for this clonotype. This chain joins TRBV19 and TRBJ2-2; D remains unclear. Trimming removed 1 base at V and 0 bases at J, with 15 bases between. CDR3 size: 18 residues. Germline assignment: CDR1 LNHDA and CDR2 SQIVND (reference sequence). This CDR3 reads CASSIGLDIRANTGELFF. The CDR3, as DNA: TGTGCCAGTAGTATAGGTTTAGACATTCGCGCGAACACCGGGGAGCTGTTTTTT. Full variable domain (rest looked up from reference TRBV19 and TRBJ2-2): DGGITQSPKYLFRKEGQNVTLSCEQNLNHDAMYWYRQDPGQGLRLIYYSQIVNDFQKGDIAEGYSVSREKKESFPLTVTSAQKNPTAFYLCASSIGLDIRANTGELFFGEGSRLTVL.

This clonotype has a count of ten or more. The chain employs TRBV11-3 and TRBJ2-2; TRBD2 agrees at 8 bases. The CDR3 has 12 residues. Germline V CDR1 and CDR2: SGHNT, YENEEA. With 5 bases clipped from V and 9 bases from J, the junction kept 2 bases outside the gene matches. The CDR3 loop is CASSSGSWELFF. CDR3 nucleotide sequence: TGTGCCAGCAGCAGCGGGAGCTGGGAGCTGTTTTTT. Combining the CDR3 with reference TRBV11-3 and TRBJ2-2 gives the whole variable domain EAGVVQSPRYKIIEKKQPVAFWCNPISGHNTLYWYLQNLGQGPELLIRYENEEAVDDSQLPKDRFSAERLKGVDSTLKIQPAELGDSAVYLCASSSGSWELFFGEGSRLTVL.

This clonotype was detected only a few times. An end of the junction differs from the germline gene, which may be a read error. The chain carries TRBV6-1 and TRBJ2-3; 7 positions agree with TRBD2. The CDR3 covers 14 residues. Germline V gene lookup returns CDR1 MNHNS and CDR2 SASEGT. The CDR3 bases are TGTGACAGCAGCCGGGACTACTACACAGATACGCAGTATTTT. This translates into CDSSRDYYTDTQYF.

This clonotype was seen repeatedly, ten times or more. V is TRBV6-2 or TRBV6-3 and J is TRBJ2-1; weak D call: TRBD1 (6 bases). V was shortened by 8 bases and J by 7 bases, with 15 bases between the two germline ends. The CDR3 sequence is 13 residues long. CDR1 is MNHEY and CDR2 is SVGEGT in the germline V gene. CDR3 protein: CASSLQGSNEQFF. In DNA form, the CDR3 reads TGTGCCAGCTCATTACAGGGTTCGAATGAGCAGTTCTTC.

This clonotype was seen repeatedly, ten times or more. The J gene is TRBJ2-5, the V gene TRBV18, with D tentatively TRBD1 (6 bases). V was pared by 2 bases and J by 9 bases, with 13 bases between. The CDR3 totals 13 residues. Germline values: CDR1 KGHSH, CDR2 LQKENI. For the CDR3, the DNA is TGTGCCAGCTCACCAATGTTTGGGGGCTCCCAGTACTTC. The encoded protein is CASSPMFGGSQYF.

The J gene is TRBJ2-1, the V gene TRBV24-1, with 7 bases fitting TRBD1. Germline lookup yields CDR1 KGHDR and CDR2 SFDVKD. The CDR3 has 14 amino acids. Losses at the gene ends were 2 bases for V and 5 bases for J; bases not matched to a gene: 2. In DNA form, the CDR3 reads TGTGCCACCAGTGATTGGGACAGAGACAATGAGCAGTTCTTC. It codes for CATSDWDRDNEQFF.

This clonotype has at least ten counts. The chain employs TRBV20-1 and TRBJ2-6; 7 bases match TRBD1. CDR3 size: 15 residues. Germline trimming cut 6 bases from V and 2 bases from J; bases unmatched to any gene: 7. Germline V CDR1 and CDR2: DFQATT, SNEGSKA (reference sequence). The CDR3 protein is CSALQGLPGANVLTF. CDR3 bases: TGCAGTGCCTTACAGGGGCTCCCTGGGGCCAACGTCCTGACTTTC.

This clonotype was seen repeatedly, ten times or more. This chain connects TRBV12-3 or TRBV12-4 to TRBJ2-2; 8 bases are shared with TRBD2. CDR3 length: 15 residues. The J segment lost 2 bases and the V segment lost 7 bases, leaving 6 bases of the junction unmatched. CDR3 residues: CASTRTSINTGELFF. CDR3 in DNA: TGTGCCAGCACCAGGACTAGCATAAACACCGGGGAGCTGTTTTTT.

This clonotype was found many times. The chain combines TRBV2 with TRBJ1-1; D unresolved. Germline V gene data show CDR1 as SNHLY and CDR2 as FYNNEI. The CDR3 totals 15 residues. Trimming removed 1 base at V and 1 base at J, with 10 bases between. The CDR3 DNA follows: TGTGCCAGCAGTGAAGATCTTGCAGGGAACACTGAAGCTTTCTTT. Protein: CASSEDLAGNTEAFF.

This clonotype was detected many times. The rearrangement uses TRBV6-2 or TRBV6-3 and TRBJ2-7; D may be TRBD1 (5 bases). The CDR3 sequence is 14 residues long. Germline CDR1 MNHEY, CDR2 SVGEGT. V was trimmed by 7 bases and J by 2 bases, leaving 15 bases between them. The CDR3 DNA sequence: TGTGCCAGCATGAAGTACAGGACCACCTACGAGCAGTACTTC. Protein: CASMKYRTTYEQYF.

This clonotype was seen more than once but under ten times. The rearrangement joins TRBV7-9 to TRBJ2-7; no clear D gene. CDR1 and CDR2 from the germline V gene are SEHNR and FQNEAQ (reference sequence). Trimming cost V 4 bases and J 6 bases, with 7 bases left between them. The CDR3 extends over 11 amino acids. The CDR3 DNA reads as TGTGCCAGCAGCTCTCGGGCCGAGCAGTACTTC. Translated: CASSSRAEQYF. Combining the CDR3 with reference TRBV7-9 and TRBJ2-7 gives the whole variable domain DTGVSQNPRHKITKRGQNVTFRCDPISEHNRLYWYRQTLGQGPEFLTYFQNEAQLEKSRLLSDRFSAERPKGSFSTLEIQRTEQGDSAMYLCASSSRAEQYFGPGTRLTVT.

This clonotype was counted once. Since a far larger clone is one base different, this is likely a read error. The chain recombines TRBV7-2 with TRBJ2-1, with D perhaps TRBD1 (5 bases). The CDR3 loop spans 15 amino acids. Between the trimmed V and J ends, which lost 3 bases and 5 bases, there was a span of 14 bases. Germline V lookup: CDR1 SGHTA, CDR2 FQGNSA. CDR3 sequence (DNA): TGTGCCAGCAGCTTTAGGGGAAATTTGCACAATGAGCAGTTCTTC. Residues: CASSFRGNLHNEQFF. Complete variable domain (other parts from reference TRBV7-2 and TRBJ2-1): GAGVSQSPSNKVTEKGKDVELRCDPISGHTALYWYRQSLGQGLEFLIYFQGNSAPDKSGLPSDRFSAERTGGSVSTLTIQRTQQEDSAVYLCASSFRGNLHNEQFFGPGTRLTVL.

V is TRBV7-9 and J is TRBJ1-4; D may be TRBD1 (5 bases). The CDR3 consists of 15 residues. V lost 2 bases and J 8 bases, leaving 15 bases between the germline ends. Germline assignment: CDR1 SEHNR and CDR2 FQNEAQ (reference sequence). The CDR3: CASSLMDGAREKLFF. The CDR3 nucleotides are TGTGCCAGCAGCTTAATGGATGGGGCGAGAGAAAAACTGTTTTTT. Supplemented by reference TRBV7-9 and TRBJ1-4, the full variable domain reads DTGVSQNPRHKITKRGQNVTFRCDPISEHNRLYWYRQTLGQGPEFLTYFQNEAQLEKSRLLSDRFSAERPKGSFSTLEIQRTEQGDSAMYLCASSLMDGAREKLFFGSGTQLSVL.

Worth noting for this clonotype: A clone one base away is much larger, so this may be a read error. The V gene is TRBV5-5, the J gene TRBJ1-4, with D perhaps TRBD1 (6 bases). This CDR3 is 15 amino acids long. V was pared by 0 bases and J by 10 bases, with 16 bases between. Germline V gene lookup returns CDR1 SGHKS and CDR2 YYEKEE (reference sequence). The CDR3, as DNA: TGTGCCAGCAGCTTGGTGGGGGGCACGGATGTAAAACTGTTTTTT. This gives the protein CASSLVGGTDVKLFF. Combining the CDR3 with reference TRBV5-5 and TRBJ1-4 gives the whole variable domain DAGVTQSPTHLIKTRGQQVTLRCSPISGHKSVSWYQQVLGQGPQFIFQYYEKEERGRGNFPDRFSARQFPNYSSELNVNALLLGDSALYLCASSLVGGTDVKLFFGSGTQLSVL.

This clonotype showed up many times. The chain employs TRBV18 and TRBJ2-7; D remains ambiguous. CDR1 KGHSH and CDR2 LQKENI come from the germline V gene. The V and J ends lost 4 bases and 6 bases respectively, with 10 bases between them. This CDR3 has 12 residues. CDR3 loop: CASSRDSGEQYF. CDR3 coding DNA: TGTGCCAGCTCACGCGATTCGGGCGAGCAGTACTTC.

The sample holds many counts of this clonotype. This chain uses TRBV20-1 with TRBJ2-7; either TRBD1 or TRBD2 may supply D (5 bases each). The germline V gene has CDR1 DFQATT and CDR2 SNEGSKA (reference sequence). CDR3 length equals 14 residues. Trimming took off 6 bases at V and 0 bases at J, with 15 bases between the two ends. CDR3 amino acids: CSANEGKGSYEQYF. The CDR3, as DNA: TGCAGTGCCAACGAGGGGAAAGGCTCCTACGAGCAGTACTTC.